This is a list of T cell receptor beta chains from one sample in a study of Ad26.COV2.S vaccination and SARS-CoV-2 variants. Assay used: immunoSEQ multiplex PCR; TCRdb lists only in-frame clones, some missing. Of about 350,000 clones in the sample, approximately 90% were seen once. Sequenced here: peripheral blood, sampled after recovery from COVID-19. The receptors derive from a human donor who had recovered from COVID-19. The CDR3 runs from the conserved cysteine through the conserved F or W. A D gene is named only where the DNA matches it firmly. For some rows the clone size is stated as once, few or many, or as a class when expanded; others skip it.

TGTGCCAGCAGCTTAGTAACGGGGAACACCGGGGAGCTGTTTTTT	CASSLVTGNTGELFF	TRBV7-9	TRBJ2-2	.	.	15
TGTGCCAGCAGTCCCCGGACAGGGGGATCGGAGACCCAGTACTTC	CASSPRTGGSETQYF	TRBV28	TRBJ2-5	.	TRBD1	15
TGTGCCAGCACCCTCTACGGACAGCCCCAAGAGACCCAGTACTTC	CASTLYGQPQETQYF	TRBV2	TRBJ2-5	.	.	15
TGTGCCAGCAGACTGGGGAGGCGCGAGACCCAGTACTTC	CASRLGRRETQYF	TRBV5-6	TRBJ2-5	once	.	13
TGCGCCAGCAGCCGGACAGGGATTGGGGCTGAAGCTTTCTTT	CASSRTGIGAEAFF	TRBV4-1	TRBJ1-1	.	TRBD1	14
TGTGCCAGCAGTGATGGAGGGGGGAGCACTGAAGCTTTCTTT	CASSDGGGSTEAFF	TRBV6-1	TRBJ1-1	.	.	14
TGTGCCAGCAGCAAAATCGGGGGCCGCCGCTATGGCTACACCTTC	CASSKIGGRRYGYTF	TRBV21-1	TRBJ1-2	.	.	15
TGCGCCAGCAGCCAACCGAGAGGGACAGGAGACCGCTACGAGCAGTACTTC	CASSQPRGTGDRYEQYF	TRBV4-1	TRBJ2-7	.	TRBD1	17
TGTGCCAGCAGCGTAGGGCATCCGAACACTGAAGCTTTCTTT	CASSVGHPNTEAFF	TRBV9	TRBJ1-1	.	.	14
TGTGCCAGCACTTTGGGGGCGCGATATGGCTACACCTTC	CASTLGARYGYTF	TRBV12-3/TRBV12-4	TRBJ1-2	.	.	13
TGTGCCAGTAGTATTTCGGGGCAGAATAACTATGGCTACACCTTC	CASSISGQNNYGYTF	TRBV19	TRBJ1-2	.	.	15
TGTGCCAGCAGCTTAGGCCCAGGACTAGCGGGGATCACAGATACGCAGTATTTT	CASSLGPGLAGITDTQYF	TRBV7-2	TRBJ2-3	.	TRBD2	18
TGTGCCACACGATCAATACAGGGGCCAGCGGGGGAGACCCAGTACTTC	CATRSIQGPAGETQYF	TRBV6-6	TRBJ2-5	.	.	16
TGTGCCAGTTCTGGGGACAGGGGGAAGACCTCTGGGGCCAACGTCCTGACTTTC	CASSGDRGKTSGANVLTF	TRBV19	TRBJ2-6	once	TRBD1	18
TGTGCCAGCAGCTTGAGGGACACCGGGGAGCTGTTTTTT	CASSLRDTGELFF	TRBV5-6	TRBJ2-2	.	.	13
TGTGCCAGTAGTATTTCCGAAATCTCCTACGAGCAGTACTTC	CASSISEISYEQYF	TRBV19	TRBJ2-7	.	.	14
TGTGCCAGCAGCTTAGATAGGGACTTCCAGAGGCTTGAGACCCAGTACTTC	CASSLDRDFQRLETQYF	TRBV7-9	TRBJ2-5	.	.	17
TGCGCCAGCAGCCATAGGACAGGGGGCTCTAACTATGGCTACACCTTC	CASSHRTGGSNYGYTF	TRBV4-1	TRBJ1-2	.	TRBD1	16
TGTGCCAGCAGTAGATCGGGGGCAGGGGACACCGGGGAGCTGTTTTTT	CASSRSGAGDTGELFF	TRBV9	TRBJ2-2	once	.	16
TGTGCCACCAGTGATTTGCGGGCCCACGTGGGATATTCACCCCTCCACTTT	CATSDLRAHVGYSPLHF	TRBV24-1	TRBJ1-6	.	.	17
TGTGCCAGCAGCTTAGCACGGGGGACAGGGACGTTGGCCGGGGAGCTGTTTTTT	CASSLARGTGTLAGELFF	TRBV7-2	TRBJ2-2	.	TRBD1	18
TGTGCCATCAGTGAGTCGGTAGCGGGAATCGGCAATGAGCAGTTCTTC	CAISESVAGIGNEQFF	TRBV10-3	TRBJ2-1	.	TRBD2	16
TGCGCCAGCAGCCAAGATCGGGGGCGGCAGATTACCGGGGAGCTGTTTTTT	CASSQDRGRQITGELFF	TRBV4-1	TRBJ2-2	.	.	17
TGTGCCAGCAGTGAAGGGGACATCTCTACCTACGAGCAGTACTTC	CASSEGDISTYEQYF	TRBV6-1	TRBJ2-7	.	.	15
TGTGCCAGCAGTTACGGGGCAGGGGAGCAGTACTTC	CASSYGAGEQYF	TRBV6-2/TRBV6-3	TRBJ2-7	.	.	12
TGTGCCAGCAGCGTCACCGGGACAGGTAACACTGAAGCTTTCTTT	CASSVTGTGNTEAFF	TRBV4-2	TRBJ1-1	.	TRBD1	15
TGTGCCATCAGAAGGGCAGCTACTAACTATGGCTACACCTTC	CAIRRAATNYGYTF	TRBV6-5	TRBJ1-2	.	.	14
TGCGCCAGCAGCTTGGGAGGCGACGGTTATGGCTACACCTTC	CASSLGGDGYGYTF	TRBV5-1	TRBJ1-2	.	.	14
TGTGCCAGCAGTCGGGGAGACCGGGAGACCCAGTACTTC	CASSRGDRETQYF	TRBV6-5	TRBJ2-5	.	.	13
TGCGCCAGCAGCCTAGGGGGACAGGGGAACCACCAAGAGACCCAGTACTTC	CASSLGGQGNHQETQYF	TRBV5-1	TRBJ2-5	.	TRBD1	17
TGTGCCAGCAGTTTTATTAGGGGCGCGTACGGCACTGAAGCTTTCTTT	CASSFIRGAYGTEAFF	TRBV27	TRBJ1-1	.	.	16
TGTGCCAGCAGTGACACCCACAGGGGGCTGATTGAAGCTTTCTTT	CASSDTHRGLIEAFF	TRBV6-4	TRBJ1-1	.	TRBD1	15
TGTGCCAGCAGTTTAGCTGGACCTAATCAGCCCCAGCATTTT	CASSLAGPNQPQHF	TRBV27	TRBJ1-5	.	.	14
TGTGCCAGCAGCCGAACACCGGGACAGGGGGCAACCATAAATCAGCCCCAGCATTTT	CASSRTPGQGATINQPQHF	TRBV28	TRBJ1-5	.	TRBD1	19
TGTGCCAGCAGCCGAACAGGGAGTGGTGGCTACACCTTC	CASSRTGSGGYTF	TRBV11-2	TRBJ1-2	once	.	13
TGTGCCAGCAGCCAGCACATGAACACTGAAGCTTTCTTT	CASSQHMNTEAFF	TRBV14	TRBJ1-1	.	.	13
TGTGCCAGCAGCGTAGATGGTAGCAGCTCTGGGGCCAACGTCCTGACTTTC	CASSVDGSSSGANVLTF	TRBV9	TRBJ2-6	.	.	17
TGTGCCAGCAACCGAGGTGGCGGGGCAAATACGCAGTATTTT	CASNRGGGANTQYF	TRBV27	TRBJ2-3	.	.	14
TGTGCCAGCAGTAGTATGGGGCACCCGACTAACTATGGCTACACCTTC	CASSSMGHPTNYGYTF	TRBV27	TRBJ1-2	.	.	16
TGCGCCAGCAGCTTGGTGGGGGTCACAGATACGCAGTATTTT	CASSLVGVTDTQYF	TRBV5-1	TRBJ2-3	.	.	14
TGTGCCACCAGCAGAGATCGGGCATCGAAGAACACCGGGGAGCTGTTTTTT	CATSRDRASKNTGELFF	TRBV15	TRBJ2-2	.	.	17
TGTGCCAGCAGCGACAGGGGGGACAATGAGCAGTTCTTC	CASSDRGDNEQFF	TRBV9	TRBJ2-1	.	TRBD1	13
TGCGCCAGCAGACCTAGCGGGGCCGGGGAGCTGTTTTTT	CASRPSGAGELFF	TRBV10-1	TRBJ2-2	once	TRBD2	13
TGTGCCAGCAGCTTAACCAGCGCCGCTGGTCAGCCCCAGCATTTT	CASSLTSAAGQPQHF	TRBV7-2	TRBJ1-5	.	.	15
TGTGCCAGCAGTTTTGTGGCCGGCAGGGGCACTGAAGCTTTCTTT	CASSFVAGRGTEAFF	TRBV27	TRBJ1-1	.	.	15
TGTGCCAGTAGACCTCGGACCGGTGATACCGGGGAGCTGTTTTTT	CASRPRTGDTGELFF	TRBV19	TRBJ2-2	once	.	15
TGTGCCGGAGGGGCAGGGGAATTGAGTGAGCAGTTCTTC	CAGGAGELSEQFF	TRBV6-5	TRBJ2-1	.	.	13
TGTGCCAGTAGTAGTCCCCTTCAGACAAGCCCCTATGAAAAACTGTTTTTT	CASSSPLQTSPYEKLFF	TRBV19	TRBJ1-4	.	.	17
TGCGCCAGCAGCCATAATCCCCGCCTCTCTGGGGCCAACGTCCTGACTTTC	CASSHNPRLSGANVLTF	TRBV4-1	TRBJ2-6	.	.	17
TGTGCCAGCAGCTTTGGGGACAGAACTCCTTTAGATACGCAGTATTTT	CASSFGDRTPLDTQYF	TRBV11-1	TRBJ2-3	.	TRBD1	16
TGTGCCAGCAGCCCCAGACTAGCGGGGGGGGGCGAGCAGTACTTC	CASSPRLAGGGEQYF	TRBV11-2	TRBJ2-7	.	TRBD2	15
TGTGCCAGCAGCTCGGAGAATGAGCAGTTCTTC	CASSSENEQFF	TRBV12-3/TRBV12-4	TRBJ2-1	.	.	11